Presented here are 26 T cell receptor beta chains from one specimen sequenced in a study of blood T cell repertoires in COVID-19. The assay was immunoSEQ multiplex PCR, and TCRdb's table has in-frame clones only and misses some. The sample includes approximately 200,000 clones, about 86% seen only once; the top ten take about 3%. Sequencing was done on a sample of peripheral blood. The receptors were sampled from a woman younger than 45 who had recovered from COVID-19.

The chain couples TRBV19 to TRBJ2-1, with TRBD2 matching 8 bases. V lost 6 bases and J lost 7; bases outside the gene matches: 11. The CDR3 has 15 amino acids. Germline assignment: CDR1 LNHDA and CDR2 SQIVND (reference sequence). In DNA form, the CDR3 reads TGTGCCAGTAGCCCTCGGGGGGGAAAATCGAATGAGCAGTTCTTC. This translates into CASSPRGGKSNEQFF.

The chain recombines TRBV28 with TRBJ1-2, with a tentative D call TRBD1 (6 bases). Looked up from germline, CDR1 is MDHEN and CDR2 is SYDVKM. Trimming took 6 bases from V and 1 from J, leaving 12 bases between them. The CDR3 consists of 14 residues. This CDR3 reads CASRPGQLNYGYTF. CDR3 DNA sequence: TGTGCCAGCAGACCAGGACAGCTTAACTATGGCTACACCTTC.

The chain couples TRBV24-1 to TRBJ2-7; 10 nucleotides line up with TRBD2. V lost 12 bases to trimming and J lost 3 bases; unmatched junction nucleotides: 13. The CDR3 contains 15 residues. Germline CDR1 is KGHDR and CDR2 is SFDVKD. Here the CDR3 DNA reads TGTGCCCCTAATCTCCCTCCTAGCGGGAGCTACGAGCAGTACTTC. Protein sequence: CAPNLPPSGSYEQYF.

Only one count was recorded for this clone. The V gene is TRBV5-4, the J gene TRBJ2-1, with 11 bases matching TRBD2. Germline V gives CDR1 SGHNT, CDR2 YYREEE (reference sequence). The CDR3 runs 15 residues. V was clipped by 3 bases and J by 4 bases; unmatched bases: 3. The CDR3 region is CASSWGTSGYNEQFF. In DNA form, the CDR3 reads TGTGCCAGCAGCTGGGGGACTAGCGGTTACAATGAGCAGTTCTTC.

The V call is TRBV10-1, the J call TRBJ1-6, with a tentative D call TRBD1 (6 bases). The V end lost 4 bases, the J end lost 10 bases, and 14 bases lay between the germline ends. Germline CDR1 WNHNN, CDR2 SYGVQD (reference sequence). CDR3 size: 14 residues. The CDR3 protein is CASSAGGMRSPLHF. CDR3 nucleotide sequence: TGCGCCAGCAGTGCTGGGGGCATGCGATCACCCCTCCACTTT.

This chain connects TRBV29-1 to TRBJ1-4; D not resolved. CDR1 and CDR2 from the germline V gene are SQVTM and ANQGSEA. The germline V and J ends were trimmed by 7 bases and 0 bases, with 15 bases remaining between them. This CDR3 comprises 15 residues. For the CDR3, the DNA is TGCAGCGCCGCTAGACGGGTTGCAACTAATGAAAAACTGTTTTTT. Residues: CSAARRVATNEKLFF.

CDR3 DNA sequence: TGTGCCAGCAGCCCGAGGGATACGCAGTATTTT. Its translation: CASSPRDTQYF. This chain joins TRBV7-9 and TRBJ2-3, with no clear D. This CDR3 has 11 residues. The V gene's germline CDR1 is SEHNR and CDR2 FQNEAQ (reference sequence). The V and J ends lost 5 bases and 6 bases respectively, with 6 bases between them.

The rearrangement links TRBV24-1 to TRBJ2-3; 8 bases are shared with TRBD2. From germline, CDR1 is KGHDR and CDR2 SFDVKD. This CDR3 is 15 amino acids long. J gave up 1 base and V 5 bases, and 4 bases lay outside the gene matches. The CDR3 coding sequence is TGTGCCACCAGTGTAGAGACTAGCGGCACAGATACGCAGTATTTT. Translating gives CATSVETSGTDTQYF.

This clone was picked up one time. The rearrangement uses TRBV3-1 (or the pseudogene TRBV3-2) and TRBJ2-1; D is uncertain. Germline lookup yields CDR1 LGHDT and CDR2 YNNKEL (reference sequence). V gave up 0 bases and J gave up 2 bases, with 11 bases separating them. This CDR3 spans 16 amino acids. CDR3 sequence (DNA): TGTGCCAGCAGCCAAGAGGTTATGGAGACCTACAATGAGCAGTTCTTC. This translates into CASSQEVMETYNEQFF.

The rearrangement joins TRBV11-3 to TRBJ2-1; D remains ambiguous. The CDR3 is 15 residues long. Germline CDR1 SGHNT, CDR2 YENEEA. Trimming pared 1 base from V and 4 bases from J, leaving 11 bases between. CDR3 residues: CASSLGVSVYNEQFF. The CDR3, as DNA: TGTGCCAGCAGCTTAGGCGTCTCGGTTTACAATGAGCAGTTCTTC.

The chain has TRBV6-5 and TRBJ1-2; D not resolved. The CDR3 has 14 amino acids. Looked up from germline, CDR1 is MNHEY and CDR2 is SVGAGI. V lost 7 bases to trimming and J lost 6 bases, with 18 bases between them. In nucleotides, the CDR3 is TGTGCCAGCATCGCCGGGCAGAGGGTTGATGGCTACACCTTC. Its translation is CASIAGQRVDGYTF.

The rearrangement links TRBV7-9 to TRBJ2-7; 7 bases are shared with TRBD1. Trimming removed 4 bases from V and 3 bases from J; junction bases left unmatched: 3. CDR3 length: 13 amino acids. Germline V gives CDR1 SEHNR, CDR2 FQNEAQ (reference sequence). CDR3 nucleotide sequence: TGTGCCAGCAGCTACGACAGGGTCTACGAGCAGTACTTC. This gives the protein CASSYDRVYEQYF.

This chain links TRBV6-5 with TRBJ2-1, with 7 bases identical to TRBD2. Germline-derived CDR1 and CDR2 are MNHEY and SVGAGI. The V segment lost 6 bases and the J segment 1 base; nucleotides outside the gene matches: 6. The CDR3 covers 15 residues. The CDR3 spells CASRLTSPSYNEQFF. In DNA, the CDR3 is TGTGCCAGCAGGTTGACTAGCCCTTCCTACAATGAGCAGTTCTTC.

The chain employs TRBV11-2 and TRBJ2-3, with a tentative D call TRBD2 (6 bases). The CDR3 is 14 amino acids. The germline V gene encodes CDR1 SGHAT and CDR2 FQNNGV. With 4 bases removed from V and 5 bases from J, the gap between germline ends came to 13 bases. The CDR3 protein is CASSYQEGGDTQYF. The CDR3, as DNA: TGTGCCAGCAGCTACCAGGAGGGAGGAGATACGCAGTATTTT.

V usage is TRBV6-5 and J usage is TRBJ2-1; 7 nucleotides align to TRBD1. Trimming took 6 bases from V and 4 from J; bases not matched to a gene: 6. CDR1 is MNHEY, CDR2 SVGAGI, per germline. The CDR3 is 14 amino acids. The CDR3 reads CASREGQIYNEQFF. The CDR3 DNA sequence: TGTGCCAGCAGAGAGGGACAGATTTACAATGAGCAGTTCTTC.

This CDR3 is CASSPGQTPYNEQFF. CDR3 coding DNA: TGTGCCAGCAGCCCGGGACAGACACCCTACAATGAGCAGTTCTTC. The chain couples TRBV11-2 to TRBJ2-1; 7 positions match TRBD1. Per the germline V gene, CDR1 is SGHAT and CDR2 is FQNNGV. J gave up 2 bases and V 5 bases, and 6 bases lay outside the gene matches. This CDR3 contains 15 residues.

The rearrangement links TRBV28 to TRBJ1-1, with D unresolved. The germline CDR1 and CDR2 sequences are MDHEN and SYDVKM. Trimming removed 6 bases from V and 7 bases from J, with 6 bases in between. CDR3 length: 10 residues. In DNA form, the CDR3 reads TGTGCCAGCAGAGGAGATGAAGCTTTCTTT. This translates into CASRGDEAFF.

This chain joins TRBV18 and TRBJ2-2, with D uncertain. The CDR3 sequence is 15 residues long. The germline V and J ends were trimmed by 1 base and 1 base, with 7 bases remaining between them. Germline CDR1 and CDR2: KGHSH and LQKENI. The CDR3 DNA follows: TGTGCCAGCTCACCACTCCCCCAGAACACCGGGGAGCTGTTTTTT. Its protein is CASSPLPQNTGELFF.

V usage is TRBV6-5 and J usage is TRBJ1-6; D perhaps matches TRBD1 (6 bases). V was shortened by 6 bases and J by 6 bases, with 15 bases between the two germline ends. The CDR3 runs to 15 residues. In germline, CDR1 is MNHEY, CDR2 SVGAGI. The CDR3 sequence is CASSLGQISNSPLHF. For the CDR3, the DNA is TGTGCCAGCAGCCTCGGACAGATAAGTAATTCACCCCTCCACTTT.

The V gene is TRBV5-1, the J gene TRBJ2-4; D possibly corresponds to TRBD2 (6 bases). The CDR3 covers 17 residues. The V end was cut by 0 bases, the J end by 1 base, with 14 bases between. The V gene's germline CDR1 is SGHRS and CDR2 YFSETQ. DNA of the CDR3: TGCGCCAGCAGCTTGGATGACCGAGGGAGGGCCAAAAACATTCAGTACTTC. It codes for CASSLDDRGRAKNIQYF. Full variable domain (remainder filled in from reference TRBV5-1 and TRBJ2-4): KAGVTQTPRYLIKTRGQQVTLSCSPISGHRSVSWYQQTPGQGLQFLFEYFSETQRNKGNFPGRFSGRQFSNSRSEMNVSTLELGDSALYLCASSLDDRGRAKNIQYFGAGTRLSVL.

The V gene is TRBV2, the J gene TRBJ2-1; D is unclear. The CDR3 covers 12 residues. Trimming pared 3 bases from V and 3 bases from J, leaving 3 bases between. The germline CDR1 and CDR2 sequences are SNHLY and FYNNEI. CDR3 DNA: TGTGCCAGCAGTGACCTCTACAATGAGCAGTTCTTC. The encoded protein is CASSDLYNEQFF.

This clone was recorded a few times. This sequence joins TRBV9 and TRBJ1-2, with a tentative D call TRBD1 (5 bases). Trimming removed 6 bases at V and 10 bases at J, with 19 bases between. Germline CDR1 reads SGDLS; CDR2 reads YYNGEE. There are 13 residues in the CDR3. The CDR3 DNA reads TGTGCCAGCACGGGAGGGACGGTGAGCCACTACACCTTC. As protein: CASTGGTVSHYTF.

The CDR3 reads CASSLETSEQYF. CDR3 bases: TGTGCCAGCAGTTTAGAGACTTCCGAGCAGTACTTC. The V gene is TRBV28, the J gene TRBJ2-7, with D unresolved. The germline V gene encodes CDR1 MDHEN and CDR2 SYDVKM. This CDR3 has 12 amino acids. Trimming left V 2 bases short and J 6 bases short, with 8 bases between.

The chain employs TRBV5-6 and TRBJ2-3; a weak D match, TRBD2 (6 bases). The CDR3 is 14 amino acids. Between the trimmed V and J ends, which lost 6 bases and 3 bases, there was a span of 14 bases. The germline V gene has CDR1 SGHDT and CDR2 YYEEEE. The DNA for the CDR3 is TGTGCCAGCAACATCGGGAGCGGGACAGATACGCAGTATTTT. Translated, it gives CASNIGSGTDTQYF.

This clone was observed a single time. This sequence joins TRBV9 and TRBJ1-1; D call uncertain. Trimming left V 0 bases short and J 0 bases short, with 6 bases between. The CDR3 is 14 amino acids. Germline assignment: CDR1 SGDLS and CDR2 YYNGEE. CDR3 sequence: CASSVEEVNTEAFF. The CDR3 nucleotides are TGTGCCAGCAGCGTAGAGGAGGTGAACACTGAAGCTTTCTTT.

V gene TRBV20-1 combines with J gene TRBJ1-5; 7 bases match TRBD1. V dropped 6 bases and J dropped 3; count of bases not matched to a gene: 8. The CDR3 is 14 residues long. CDR1 and CDR2 (germline): DFQATT, SNEGSKA (reference sequence). CDR3 DNA sequence: TGCAGTGCCAGTAGGCAGGGGGACAATCAGCCCCAGCATTTT. It encodes CSASRQGDNQPQHF.